This passage covers 28 T cell receptor beta chains from one sample sequenced in a study of blood T cell repertoires in COVID-19. Measured with immunoSEQ multiplex PCR; TCRdb has only the in-frame clones, and not every one. The repertoire consists of 93,000 or so clones, with 87% occurring once and the leading ten covering 5% to 7.5%. What was sequenced was peripheral blood. The receptors originated from a human donor in a cohort sampled during active COVID-19.

The rearrangement uses TRBV6-1 and TRBJ2-6; 12 nucleotides align to TRBD1. The CDR3 runs to 17 residues. Germline V CDR1 and CDR2: MNHNS, SASEGT. The V and J ends lost 4 bases and 2 bases, in that order; junction bases with no gene match: 3. CDR3 loop: CASSGDRGRAGANVLTF. Written as DNA, the CDR3 is TGTGCCAGCAGTGGGGACAGGGGGCGCGCTGGGGCCAACGTCCTGACTTTC.

The V and J genes are TRBV19 and TRBJ2-1; 8 bases fit TRBD2. The trim removed 2 bases at V and 2 bases at J, leaving 5 bases unmatched. CDR1 is LNHDA, CDR2 SQIVND, per germline (reference sequence). This CDR3 is 16 amino acids long. CDR3 DNA sequence: TGTGCCAGTAGTATATTCTCGGGACTAGCCTACAATGAGCAGTTCTTC. It yields the protein CASSIFSGLAYNEQFF.

The chain recombines TRBV10-1 with TRBJ2-7, with a tentative D call TRBD1 (5 bases). This CDR3 contains 15 residues. The germline V and J ends were trimmed by 3 bases and 3 bases, with 15 bases remaining between them. Looked up from germline, CDR1 is WNHNN and CDR2 is SYGVQD (reference sequence). The CDR3 reads CASSDSGQGLYEQYF. CDR3 DNA sequence: TGCGCCAGCAGTGATTCTGGCCAGGGCCTCTACGAGCAGTACTTC.

The chain carries TRBV2 and TRBJ1-4; TRBD1 agrees at 9 bases. This CDR3 comprises 15 residues. The trim removed 4 bases at V and 6 bases at J, leaving 6 bases unmatched. Per the germline V gene, CDR1 is SNHLY and CDR2 is FYNNEI. The chain's CDR3 is CASSGDRETYEKLFF. DNA for the CDR3: TGTGCCAGCAGTGGGGACAGGGAAACCTATGAAAAACTGTTTTTT.

This clone occurred once. V usage is TRBV7-8 and J usage is TRBJ1-6; 8 bases map to TRBD1. V was pared by 2 bases and J by 0 bases, with 12 bases of the junction left unmatched. The CDR3 has 20 amino acids. Germline V lookup: CDR1 SGHVS, CDR2 FQNEAQ. For the CDR3, the DNA is TGTGCCAGCAGCTTAAGGGCCGGGACAGGATATAGCTCCTATAATTCACCCCTCCACTTT. Protein sequence: CASSLRAGTGYSSYNSPLHF.

The chain uses TRBV2 and TRBJ2-1, with TRBD2 identical over 11 bases. The CDR3 has 18 amino acids. Germline CDR1 reads SNHLY; CDR2 reads FYNNEI. The trim removed 2 bases at V and 5 bases at J, leaving 11 bases unmatched. The CDR3, as DNA: TGTGCCAGCAGTGAATCCCCTTTAGCGGGAGGGCTTCACAATGAGCAGTTCTTC. As protein: CASSESPLAGGLHNEQFF.

V usage is TRBV9 and J usage is TRBJ2-5; 10 nucleotides agree with TRBD2. In germline, CDR1 is SGDLS, CDR2 YYNGEE. Germline trimming cut 1 base from V and 5 bases from J; bases unmatched to any gene: 8. The CDR3 totals 16 residues. CDR3 protein: CASSVLEAGGPETQYF. Written as DNA, the CDR3 is TGTGCCAGCAGCGTACTGGAAGCGGGAGGGCCGGAGACCCAGTACTTC.

The chain combines TRBV2 with TRBJ1-3; the match to TRBD1 covers 8 bases. CDR3 length: 13 residues. Germline CDR1 is SNHLY and CDR2 is FYNNEI. The V and J ends lost 6 bases and 3 bases, in that order; junction bases with no gene match: 1. The CDR3 loop reads CASRDRGGNTIYF. The CDR3 coding sequence is TGTGCCAGCAGAGACAGGGGTGGAAACACCATATATTTT.

This chain joins TRBV6-5 and TRBJ2-7, with D hard to call. This CDR3 is built from 14 residues. The ends were cut back, 0 bases at V and 2 bases at J, with 8 bases in the middle. Germline values: CDR1 MNHEY, CDR2 SVGAGI. CDR3 region: CASSYSRQTYEQYF. The DNA of the CDR3 is TGTGCCAGCAGTTACTCGAGACAAACCTACGAGCAGTACTTC.

This rearrangement joins TRBV25-1 to TRBJ1-2, with 8 bases matching TRBD1. Trimming cost V 6 bases and J 3 bases; bases outside gene matches: 6. Germline CDR1 is MGHDK and CDR2 is SYGVNS. CDR3 length equals 14 residues. The CDR3 spells CASSRLDRDYGYTF. The CDR3 region has the DNA TGTGCCAGCAGCCGCCTGGACAGGGACTATGGCTACACCTTC.

The chain recombines TRBV10-3 with TRBJ2-4; 14 bases are a match to TRBD2. Losses at the gene ends were 1 base for V and 2 bases for J; bases not matched to a gene: 7. The CDR3 runs 19 residues. Germline CDR1 ENHRY, CDR2 SYGVKD. The CDR3 DNA follows: TGTGCCATCAGTGAGTATGGGACTAGCGGGAGTATGACCAAAAACATTCAGTACTTC. Protein: CAISEYGTSGSMTKNIQYF.

The chain recombines TRBV6-5 with TRBJ2-1; D is perhaps TRBD1 (6 bases). Per the germline V gene, CDR1 is MNHEY and CDR2 is SVGAGI. The CDR3 spans 15 residues. V lost 7 bases and J lost 2, with 15 bases in between. The CDR3 sequence: CASTPVGATYNEQFF. Here the CDR3 DNA reads TGTGCCAGCACCCCTGTGGGGGCAACCTACAATGAGCAGTTCTTC.

This clone was found once. The chain uses TRBV7-9 and TRBJ2-7, with 7 bases that match TRBD1. V shed 5 bases and J 3 bases; nucleotides not matched to a gene: 13. CDR1 SEHNR and CDR2 FQNEAQ come from the germline V gene (reference sequence). CDR3 length equals 16 residues. This chain's CDR3 is CASSLKGRAGGYEQYF. The CDR3 DNA is TGTGCCAGCAGCCTAAAGGGGCGAGCAGGGGGCTACGAGCAGTACTTC. The variable domain in full, completed from reference TRBV7-9 and TRBJ2-7, reads DTGVSQNPRHKITKRGQNVTFRCDPISEHNRLYWYRQTLGQGPEFLTYFQNEAQLEKSRLLSDRFSAERPKGSFSTLEIQRTEQGDSAMYLCASSLKGRAGGYEQYFGPGTRLTVT.

The rearrangement uses TRBV7-3 and TRBJ2-7; 8 positions agree with TRBD2. Germline V CDR1 and CDR2: SGHTA, FQGTGA. There are 15 residues in the CDR3. The ends lost 2 bases at V and 2 bases at J; junction bases unmatched: 5. CDR3 DNA sequence: TGTGCCAGCAGCTTAGCTAGCGGGTCCACCTACGAGCAGTACTTC. Residues: CASSLASGSTYEQYF.

V is TRBV19 and J is TRBJ2-2; TRBD1 agrees at 7 bases. The CDR3 extends over 14 amino acids. Germline V gene sequence: CDR1 LNHDA, CDR2 SQIVND (reference sequence). V lost 5 bases to trimming and J lost 4 bases; unmatched junction nucleotides: 4. CDR3 DNA sequence: TGTGCCAGTAGTTGGGACAGAACCACCGGGGAGCTGTTTTTT. It codes for CASSWDRTTGELFF.

V gene TRBV3-1 (or the pseudogene TRBV3-2) combines with J gene TRBJ1-1; D is undetermined. Germline V gene sequence: CDR1 LGHDT, CDR2 YNNKEL (reference sequence). V shed 5 bases and J shed 3 bases, with 13 bases lying between them. The CDR3 totals 14 residues. CDR3 coding DNA: TGTGCCAGCAGCGATCTCGGTGGTCACACTGAAGCTTTCTTT. This sequence encodes CASSDLGGHTEAFF.

The rearrangement joins TRBV6-1 to TRBJ2-6; 8 positions match TRBD2. The CDR3 has 15 amino acids. Germline V gene sequence: CDR1 MNHNS, CDR2 SASEGT. J lost 4 bases, V lost 3 bases, and 2 bases had no gene match. CDR3 DNA sequence: TGTGCCAGCAGTGACGGGGGGGGCGGGGCCAACGTCCTGACTTTC. Translating it yields CASSDGGGGANVLTF.

The rearrangement uses TRBV10-1 and TRBJ1-3, with 11 bases identical to TRBD1. Germline trimming cut 5 bases from V and 5 bases from J; bases unmatched to any gene: 11. This CDR3 contains 17 residues. Germline CDR1 is WNHNN and CDR2 is SYGVQD (reference sequence). The CDR3 sequence: CASSPDLDRGRRNTIYF. The CDR3 coding sequence is TGCGCCAGCAGTCCAGACCTGGACAGGGGGCGAAGAAACACCATATATTTT.

The chain couples TRBV7-9 to TRBJ2-3, with TRBD2 identical over 13 bases. The V segment lost 3 bases and the J segment 1 base; nucleotides outside the gene matches: 7. The V gene's germline CDR1 is SEHNR and CDR2 FQNEAQ (reference sequence). The CDR3 contains 18 residues. The CDR3 is CASSFNRGLAGRTDTQYF. CDR3 nucleotides: TGTGCCAGCAGCTTTAATAGGGGACTAGCGGGACGCACAGATACGCAGTATTTT.

This chain links TRBV20-1 with TRBJ2-1; D not resolved. Germline V lookup: CDR1 DFQATT, CDR2 SNEGSKA (reference sequence). The CDR3 has 10 residues. Trimming stripped 6 bases from V and 3 bases from J, with 3 bases between. The CDR3 loop reads CSALYNEQFF. In DNA form, the CDR3 reads TGCAGTGCCCTCTACAATGAGCAGTTCTTC.

The chain joins TRBV2 to TRBJ2-7, with TRBD1 matching over 8 bases. The J segment lost 3 bases and the V segment lost 2 bases, leaving 3 bases of the junction unmatched. Germline assignment: CDR1 SNHLY and CDR2 FYNNEI. The CDR3 sequence is 14 residues long. Here the CDR3 DNA reads TGTGCCAGCAGTGAATGGACAGGGAGCTACGAGCAGTACTTC. It is translated as CASSEWTGSYEQYF.

The genes are TRBV5-1 and TRBJ1-1; TRBD1 agrees at 8 bases. The germline CDR1 and CDR2 sequences are SGHRS and YFSETQ. This CDR3 is built from 15 residues. Unmatched junction bases numbered 14, after V lost 7 bases and J lost 6 bases. The CDR3 DNA is TGCGCCAGCGGCCTAACGCCAGGGGGCCTGGCTGAAGCTTTCTTT. Its protein is CASGLTPGGLAEAFF.

This chain links TRBV27 with TRBJ2-7; 9 nucleotides align to TRBD1. The CDR3 is 13 residues long. Germline V gene data show CDR1 as MNHEY and CDR2 as SMNVEV (reference sequence). Losses at the gene ends were 6 bases for V and 3 bases for J; bases not matched to a gene: 3. CDR3 DNA: TGTGCCAGCAGAGACAGGGGGAGCTACGAGCAGTACTTC. Translating gives CASRDRGSYEQYF.

The chain links TRBV28 to TRBJ1-2; 7 bases line up with TRBD1. Per the germline V gene, CDR1 is MDHEN and CDR2 is SYDVKM. Unmatched junction bases numbered 14, after V lost 5 bases and J lost 8 bases. The CDR3 has 15 amino acids. The CDR3 protein is CASSPGRGGHGGYTF. The CDR3 DNA reads TGTGCCAGCAGTCCCGGCAGAGGGGGCCATGGGGGCTACACCTTC.

The chain is built from TRBV6-1 and TRBJ2-1, with D possibly being TRBD1 (5 bases). The germline V gene has CDR1 MNHNS and CDR2 SASEGT. Trimming cost V 0 bases and J 14 bases, with 17 bases left between them. CDR3 length: 14 residues. For the CDR3, the DNA is TGTGCCAGCAGTGAAGCGCCTTGGGGCCGAGACGAGTTCTTC. Translating gives CASSEAPWGRDEFF.

The V call is TRBV18, the J call TRBJ1-2, with TRBD1 as a possible D gene (5 bases). Trimming pared 1 base from V and 8 bases from J, leaving 14 bases between. Germline lookup yields CDR1 KGHSH and CDR2 LQKENI. This CDR3 contains 14 residues. Here the CDR3 reads CASSPLPRVEGYTF. CDR3 DNA: TGTGCCAGCTCACCACTGCCCAGGGTGGAGGGCTACACCTTC.

The V call is TRBV2, the J call TRBJ2-7; D is perhaps TRBD2 (5 bases). The germline V and J ends were trimmed by 2 bases and 3 bases, with 14 bases remaining between them. Germline loops: CDR1 SNHLY, CDR2 FYNNEI. CDR3 size: 15 residues. CDR3 loop: CASSEWIGSDYEQYF. The CDR3 DNA reads TGTGCCAGCAGTGAATGGATTGGGAGCGACTACGAGCAGTACTTC.

This chain uses TRBV29-1 with TRBJ2-1; 8 bases are shared with TRBD2. V dropped 4 bases and J dropped 1; count of bases not matched to a gene: 6. Germline V gene data show CDR1 as SQVTM and CDR2 as ANQGSEA. The CDR3 is made up of 15 amino acids. CDR3 sequence: CSVVRSGSSYNEQFF. The DNA of the CDR3 is TGCAGCGTTGTTCGGAGCGGGAGTTCCTACAATGAGCAGTTCTTC.